The 10 T cell receptor beta chains below come from one sample, sequenced in a study of blood T cell repertoires in COVID-19. This table comes from immunoSEQ multiplex PCR, and its TCRdb copy is limited to in-frame clones, with some not included. The table includes around 100,000 clones, about 89% detected once. Sequencing used peripheral blood. Receptors originate from a man aged 45-65 years with COVID-19, enrolled during active disease.

CDR3 in DNA: TGCGCCAGCAGACAAACCGGGACTAGCTTTGGTGAGCAGTTCTTC. As protein: CASRQTGTSFGEQFF. V and J are TRBV5-1 and TRBJ2-1; 9 bases are a match to TRBD2. With 5 bases clipped from V and 9 bases from J, the junction kept 12 bases outside the gene matches. The CDR3 loop spans 15 amino acids. The germline gives CDR1 SGHRS, CDR2 YFSETQ.

This clone was picked up a small number of times. CDR3 amino acids: CASSFRQGNQPQHF. CDR3 bases: TGTGCCAGCAGCTTTAGGCAGGGCAATCAGCCCCAGCATTTT. The V gene is TRBV5-6, the J gene TRBJ1-5; D gene ambiguous. Germline values: CDR1 SGHDT, CDR2 YYEEEE. The CDR3 sequence is 14 residues long. V shed 2 bases and J shed 2 bases, with 8 bases lying between them.

This chain joins TRBV3-1 (or the pseudogene TRBV3-2) and TRBJ2-7, with a possible D match to TRBD2 (5 bases). Germline lookup yields CDR1 LGHDT and CDR2 YNNKEL (reference sequence). The CDR3 is 16 amino acids. Trimming took off 0 bases at V and 0 bases at J, with 12 bases between the two ends. The DNA of the CDR3 is TGTGCCAGCAGCCAAGATCTCTGGGAGAGCTCCTACGAGCAGTACTTC. It yields the protein CASSQDLWESSYEQYF.

The rearrangement links TRBV6-5 to TRBJ2-7; TRBD1 matches 7 bases. Germline V gene data show CDR1 as MNHEY and CDR2 as SVGAGI. The CDR3 extends over 14 amino acids. Trimming took 4 bases from V and 0 from J; bases not matched to a gene: 3. The CDR3 DNA follows: TGTGCCAGCAGTTCTTACAGGGGCTCCTACGAGCAGTACTTC. Translation: CASSSYRGSYEQYF.

This chain joins TRBV19 and TRBJ1-6; 7 bases align to TRBD1. CDR3 length equals 14 residues. The germline CDR1 and CDR2 sequences are LNHDA and SQIVND (reference sequence). V trimming: 5 bases; J trimming: 9 bases; junction bases outside the gene matches: 7. CDR3 coding DNA: TGTGCCAGTAGTGTCCGGAACAGGGGTTCACCCCTCCACTTT. Translated, it gives CASSVRNRGSPLHF.

The gene calls are TRBV3-1 (or the pseudogene TRBV3-2) and TRBJ2-2; 9 nucleotides align to TRBD2. Looked up from germline, CDR1 is LGHDT and CDR2 is YNNKEL (reference sequence). This CDR3 region has 16 residues. V gave up 2 bases and J gave up 9 bases; unmatched junction bases: 10. The CDR3 bases are TGTGCCAGCAGCCAAATAAAAGCGGGGGGCCGGAGGGAGCTGTTTTTT. This codes for CASSQIKAGGRRELFF.

The chain is built from TRBV3-1 (or the pseudogene TRBV3-2) and TRBJ1-1; TRBD1 might be the D (5 bases). Trimming left V 2 bases short and J 4 bases short, with 8 bases between. CDR3 size: 13 residues. CDR1 LGHDT and CDR2 YNNKEL come from the germline V gene (reference sequence). This CDR3 reads CASSQPQGTEAFF. CDR3 in DNA: TGTGCCAGCAGCCAACCCCAGGGCACTGAAGCTTTCTTT.

The chain uses TRBV18 and TRBJ2-5; possible D gene TRBD1, 5 bases. CDR1 and CDR2 (germline): KGHSH, LQKENI. V was cut by 6 bases and J by 3 bases, with 23 bases left in between. This CDR3 spans 17 amino acids. CDR3 sequence reads: CASSQPGRGAGKETQYF. Written as DNA, the CDR3 is TGTGCCAGCTCCCAACCCGGAAGGGGCGCTGGTAAAGAGACCCAGTACTTC.

The rearrangement uses TRBV3-1 (or the pseudogene TRBV3-2) and TRBJ1-1, with D uncertain. Trimming cost V 4 bases and J 4 bases, with 13 bases left between them. Germline CDR1 is LGHDT and CDR2 is YNNKEL (reference sequence). This CDR3 has 14 residues. The CDR3: CASSPYGSTTEAFF. CDR3 nucleotides: TGTGCCAGCAGCCCTTACGGTTCTACCACTGAAGCTTTCTTT.

The rearrangement joins TRBV7-9 to TRBJ1-2; no definite D call. This CDR3 comprises 14 residues. From germline, CDR1 is SEHNR and CDR2 FQNEAQ (reference sequence). V lost 5 bases and J 7 bases, leaving 17 bases between the germline ends. Here the CDR3 DNA reads TGTGCCAGCAGCCCCTGGGCGTCAGGCTCTGGCTACACCTTC. As protein: CASSPWASGSGYTF.